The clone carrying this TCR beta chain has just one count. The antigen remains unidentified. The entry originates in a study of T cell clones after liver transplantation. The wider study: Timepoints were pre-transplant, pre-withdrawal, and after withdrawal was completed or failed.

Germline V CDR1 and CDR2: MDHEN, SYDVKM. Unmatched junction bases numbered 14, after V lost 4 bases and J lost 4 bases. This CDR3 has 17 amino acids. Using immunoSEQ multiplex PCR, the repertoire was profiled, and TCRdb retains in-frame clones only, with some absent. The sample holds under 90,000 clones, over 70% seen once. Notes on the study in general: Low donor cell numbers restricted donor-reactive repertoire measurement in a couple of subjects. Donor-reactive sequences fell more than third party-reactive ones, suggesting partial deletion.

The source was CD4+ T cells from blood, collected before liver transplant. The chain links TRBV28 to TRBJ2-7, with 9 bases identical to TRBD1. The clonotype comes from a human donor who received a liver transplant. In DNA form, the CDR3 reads TGTGCCAGCAGTTATGACAGGGGGACCCCGAAGGGATACGAGCAGTACTTC. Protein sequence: CASSYDRGTPKGYEQYF. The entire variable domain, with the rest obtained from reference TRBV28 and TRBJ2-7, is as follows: DVKVTQSSRYLVKRTGEKVFLECVQDMDHENMFWYRQDPGLGLRLIYFSYDVKMKEKGDIPEGYSVSREKKERFSLILESASTNQTSMYLCASSYDRGTPKGYEQYFGPGTRLTVT.